This T cell receptor (beta chain) was observed in a study of CD8 T cells in ankylosing spondylitis. This clonotype was detected many times. Its target is not known. MiXCR was run by TCRdb on the 5' RACE reads, yielding one entry per CDR3 protein. The repertoire includes around 32,000 distinct CDR3 sequences, roughly 7.9% of them detected once, and under 12% sits in the top ten. Germline CDR1 reads SQVTM; CDR2 reads ANQGSEA. The length of the CDR3 is 12 residues. V dropped 7 bases and J dropped 2 bases, with 9 bases sitting between them. General study findings and limits: Blood from ankylosing spondylitis patients appeared to carry a characteristic roughly eight-variant TCR beta motif.

The source of this sequence is a male donor with ankylosing spondylitis or in good health (not recorded which). Sequencing input: blood, either unsorted or a sorted T cell fraction (not recorded which). The chain links TRBV29-1 to TRBJ2-1, with a weak D call TRBD1 (6 bases). CDR3 DNA: TGCAGCGGGGACAACACCTACAATGAGCAGTTCTTC. Its translation is CSGDNTYNEQFF.